The sequence of this TCR beta chain was determined in a study of control samples from healthy donors and cancer patients. Clones were read by immunoSEQ multiplex PCR, and TCRdb kept only the in-frame ones, dropping some. The sample has over 150,000 clones; more than 85% are singletons. Trimming stripped 7 bases from V and 7 bases from J, with 16 bases between. The V gene's germline CDR1 is LNHDA and CDR2 SQIVND (reference sequence). CDR3 length: 13 residues. This clonotype originated in a woman aged 40 to 49 in good health. This sequence joins TRBV19 and TRBJ1-1; a possible D gene is TRBD1 (5 bases). Sequenced: blood. CDR3: CASTPRGLNEAFF. The CDR3, as DNA: TGTGCCAGTACCCCGCGGGGGTTAAATGAAGCTTTCTTT.